The 2 T cell receptor beta chains in this list originate from one sample, sequenced in a study of monozygotic twins with inflammatory bowel disease. TCRdb reprocessed the 5' RACE reads and reports one entry per CDR3 protein, with no DNA. Its listing shows around 450,000 distinct CDR3 sequences. The sequenced sample consisted of blood. The source of these receptors is a human donor with ulcerative colitis or Crohn's disease, or a healthy co-twin of an affected twin (not recorded which).

Here the CDR3 reads CASSLRPGQGIGETQYF. This chain connects TRBV11-2 to TRBJ2-5; TCRdb's D gene call, TRBD1, goes unchecked for lack of DNA. This CDR3 spans 17 amino acids. CDR1 and CDR2 (germline): SGHAT, FQNNGV.

This rearrangement joins TRBV18 to TRBJ2-4; TCRdb calls TRBD1, which cannot be checked without DNA. CDR3 length equals 14 residues. From germline, CDR1 is KGHSH and CDR2 LQKENI. CDR3 sequence: CASSPPSGTGIPYF.